What follows are 3 T cell receptor beta chains derived from one specimen sequenced in a study of read filtering for tumor transcriptome and immune sequencing. This library used roughly 400 ng RNA and molecular barcoded adaptors spanning alpha/delta and beta/gamma chains. TCRdb reprocessed the reads via MiXCR and lists one record per CDR3 protein. This table holds roughly 130,000 distinct CDR3 sequences, roughly 13% found once. The sequenced sample consisted of a population of CD138-negative cells sorted from bone marrow. The receptors come from a donor aged 40 or over with multiple myeloma.

This clonotype was counted ten times or more. V is TRBV2 and J is TRBJ2-7; D is possibly TRBD1 or TRBD2 (5 bases each). V was pared by 8 bases and J by 2 bases, with 16 bases between. CDR1 SNHLY and CDR2 FYNNEI come from the germline V gene. This CDR3 spans 14 amino acids. CDR3 coding DNA: TGTGCCAGCCGTCCCGGGACGGGGACCTACGAGCAGTACTTC. Its protein is CASRPGTGTYEQYF. Full variable domain (outside the CDR3, taken from reference TRBV2 and TRBJ2-7): EPEVTQTPSHQVTQMGQEVILRCVPISNHLYFYWYRQILGQKVEFLVSFYNNEISEKSEIFDDQFSVERPDGSNFTLKIRSTKLEDSAMYFCASRPGTGTYEQYFGPGTRLTVT.

This clonotype was detected many times. The chain is built from TRBV7-9 and TRBJ2-1, with 9 bases aligning to TRBD1. This CDR3 contains 14 residues. From germline, CDR1 is SEHNR and CDR2 FQNEAQ (reference sequence). J was trimmed by 9 bases and V by 3 bases; bases with no gene match: 6. Here the CDR3 reads CASSFGQGSGEQFF. The DNA of the CDR3 is TGTGCCAGCAGCTTCGGACAGGGGTCGGGTGAGCAGTTCTTC.

This clonotype has ten or more counts. V usage is TRBV6-5 and J usage is TRBJ2-6; D unclear. Germline CDR1 is MNHEY and CDR2 is SVGAGI. V was shortened by 8 bases and J by 0 bases, with 14 bases between the two germline ends. This CDR3 comprises 16 residues. CDR3 DNA: TGTGCCAGCCGGCTTGGTAGTTTCTCTGGGGCCAACGTCCTGACTTTC. Protein: CASRLGSFSGANVLTF.